The present T cell receptor (beta chain) was sequenced within a study of cytomegalovirus exposure and HLA in healthy donors. The germline gives CDR1 LNHDA, CDR2 SQIVND (reference sequence). Germline trimming cut 5 bases from V and 6 bases from J; bases unmatched to any gene: 9. This CDR3 spans 14 amino acids. 60 Vbeta and 13 Jbeta primers were used in PCR. Sequencing was performed with immunoSEQ multiplex PCR; in TCRdb, only in-frame clones are kept and a portion is missing. The sample is made up of approximately 80,000 clones, and the top ten hold about 1.1% of it. Sequencing was done on a sample of PBMCs. The chain uses TRBV19 and TRBJ1-2; 7 positions agree with TRBD1. This clonotype originated in a woman aged 25 to 39 in good health and CMV-seronegative. CDR3 DNA: TGTGCCAGTAGTGGAAAACAGGGGCTGGATGGCTACACCTTC. Its protein is CASSGKQGLDGYTF.